The clone carrying this T cell receptor (beta chain) was observed a few times. Its target is not known. The data belong to a study of T cell responses to AZD1222 COVID-19 vaccine. Study-level information: The analysis combined second doses at about 4 or about 12 weeks.

TCRdb's table, derived via immunoSEQ multiplex PCR, lists solely in-frame clones and lacks some. The sample yields more than 75,000 clones, around 90% seen once. Overall study results and limits: Spike as a whole was targeted by vaccine-associated CD4 TCRs, dominant at 160-218 and 743-854. The study sampled repertoires only after the peak T cell response. Donors were chiefly white British, with a greater number of females, and clonal diversity was perhaps underestimated.

Germline V gene lookup returns CDR1 SGHRS and CDR2 YFSETQ. V was cut by 4 bases and J by 5 bases, with 19 bases left in between. This CDR3 spans 15 amino acids. This sequence originates from an adult in good health. The sequencing used peripheral blood, collected on day 0 of AZD1222 vaccination. The chain has TRBV5-1 and TRBJ2-7, with D perhaps matching TRBD1 (6 bases). Written as DNA, the CDR3 is TGCGCCAGCAGCCCAGGACAGTCCGAATGGGACGAGCAGTACTTC. It is translated as CASSPGQSEWDEQYF.